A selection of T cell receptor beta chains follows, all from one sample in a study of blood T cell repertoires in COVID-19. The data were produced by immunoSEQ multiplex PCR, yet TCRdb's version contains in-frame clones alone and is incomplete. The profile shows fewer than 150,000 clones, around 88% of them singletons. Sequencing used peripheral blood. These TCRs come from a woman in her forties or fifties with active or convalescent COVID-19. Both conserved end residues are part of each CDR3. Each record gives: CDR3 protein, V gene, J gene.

CASSQGTGETDTQYF	TRBV4-2	TRBJ2-3
CASSQVRQATDTQYF	TRBV14	TRBJ2-3
CASAQGGEQYF	TRBV19	TRBJ2-7
CASSLSGVGYEQYF	TRBV11-2	TRBJ2-7
CAISESTSLDEQFF	TRBV10-3	TRBJ2-1
CASSPRYSLNNEKLFF	TRBV7-8	TRBJ1-4
CASSGDRGNSPLHF	TRBV5-5	TRBJ1-6
CASSQVSGRSYEQYF	TRBV4-1	TRBJ2-7
CASSPQGPAEQYF	TRBV9	TRBJ2-7
CASSPPRGILGGNTIYF	TRBV28	TRBJ1-3
CASSLFPRTGDLIYGYTF	TRBV5-6	TRBJ1-2
CASSTGRTGELFF	TRBV9	TRBJ2-2
CASSQDRGGRGGVF	TRBV3-1/TRBV3-2	TRBJ2-1
CASSFWWGRGGTDTQYF	TRBV7-9	TRBJ2-3
CASINRDDGYTF	TRBV19	TRBJ1-2
CATGGGGSYNEQFF	TRBV6-6	TRBJ2-1
CASSPGTGTIYGYTF	TRBV28	TRBJ1-2
CASSRAPGQGSYEQYF	TRBV3-1/TRBV3-2	TRBJ2-7
CASSKGDMNTEAFF	TRBV4-1	TRBJ1-1
CATSRGLTGSSGNTIYF	TRBV15	TRBJ1-3
CASSPVADTGELFF	TRBV18	TRBJ2-2
CASSPRQGRETQYF	TRBV6-2/TRBV6-3	TRBJ2-5
CASSARGSTEAFF	TRBV19	TRBJ1-1
CASSSEGRETQYF	TRBV5-4	TRBJ2-5
CASSIPGAGGLVDTQYF	TRBV28	TRBJ2-3
CASSSLIQRGGYTF	TRBV28	TRBJ1-2
CASSPGWGGFGNTIYF	TRBV28	TRBJ1-3
CASRDRTGLEAFF	TRBV19	TRBJ1-1
CAWRRDSKDEKLFF	TRBV30	TRBJ1-4
CASSLRGRELETQYF	TRBV7-2	TRBJ2-5
CASGWGVQETQYF	TRBV6-5	TRBJ2-5
CASRPAGTYGYTF	TRBV28	TRBJ1-2
CASSSSRWRERTDTQYF	TRBV28	TRBJ2-3
CASSTTRGSYETQYF	TRBV21-1	TRBJ2-5
CASSLEGTENIQYF	TRBV5-1	TRBJ2-4
CASSPRDRGTDTQYF	TRBV7-3	TRBJ2-3
CASSLGGGLSGAFF	TRBV11-3	TRBJ1-1
CASSLGLAANIAGELFF	TRBV7-2	TRBJ2-2
CASSLDGVNTEAFF	TRBV11-2	TRBJ1-1
CAISQGGHEQYF	TRBV10-3	TRBJ2-7
CARPPGCSTDTQYF	TRBV27	TRBJ2-3
CASRSQGPRKEAFF	TRBV28	TRBJ1-1
CASSVGIPLYGYTF	TRBV5-6	TRBJ1-2
CASTQRGDRDTQETQYF	TRBV21-1	TRBJ2-5
CASSFTRNTEAFF	TRBV28	TRBJ1-1